The 32 T cell receptor beta chains reported below all come from one sample, sequenced in a study of T cells in women clearing cervical HPV infection. The protocol was immunoSEQ multiplex PCR, while the TCRdb copy is restricted to in-frame clones and leaves out a portion. Its clone listing holds 25,000 to 30,000 clones. Material: blood buffy coat. The receptors stem from a woman aged 18 to 75 with a cervical HPV16 infection that either progressed to CIN3+ or cleared (not recorded which).

About this clone itself: With the read ending 3 residues before the CDR3 end, the germline J gene is used to fill in that end. The chain uses TRBV2 and TRBJ1-1; D perhaps matches TRBD1 (5 bases). The germline V gene has CDR1 SNHLY and CDR2 FYNNEI. There are 15 residues in the CDR3. Trimming removed 6 bases at V and 4 bases at J, with 18 bases between. The sequenced part of the CDR3 DNA is TGTGCCAGCAGAACATCAGGGTTAAGAGGCACTGAA. Translation: CASRTSGLRGTE. The full CDR3 protein is CASRTSGLRGTEAFF.

Details on this clone: The CDR3 end lies 3 residues beyond the end of the read and is filled in from the germline J gene. J is TRBJ1-6 and V is TRBV5-6; maybe TRBD1 (6 bases). Germline V gene data show CDR1 as SGHDT and CDR2 as YYEEEE. The V and J ends lost 5 bases and 6 bases respectively, with 15 bases between them. The CDR3 covers 15 residues. The part of the CDR3 DNA that was read is TGTGCCAGCAGTAGGGGAACAGGGAGTAATTCACCC. The encoded protein is CASSRGTGSNSP. From start to end, the CDR3 is CASSRGTGSNSPLHF. The full variable domain, its missing parts supplied by reference TRBV5-6 and TRBJ1-6, is DAGVTQSPTHLIKTRGQQVTLRCSPKSGHDTVSWYQQALGQGPQFIFQYYEEEERQRGNFPDRFSGHQFPNYSSELNVNALLLGDSALYLCASSRGTGSNSPLHFGNGTRLTVT.

CDR3 amino acids: CASSLPGQETQYF. The sequenced part of the CDR3 DNA is TGCGCCAGCAGCTTGCCGGGTCAAGAGACG. The rearrangement joins TRBV5-1 to TRBJ2-3; D is undetermined. Coverage ceases 3 residues before the CDR3 finishes, and the germline J gene fills in the end. CDR1 SGHRS and CDR2 YFSETQ come from the germline V gene. The CDR3 sequence is 13 residues long.

A word on this clone: The CDR3 is cut off 3 residues early in the read; its end comes from the germline J gene. The genes are TRBV7-6 and TRBJ2-5; 8 bases match TRBD1. Germline CDR1 and CDR2: SGHVS and FNYEAQ. V shed 5 bases, J shed 6 bases, and the junction held 8 bases outside the gene matches. CDR3 length equals 14 residues. CDR3 bases read: TGTGCCAGCAGCGCAGGACAGGGCGTACAGACC. It codes for CASSAGQGVQT. In full, the CDR3 is CASSAGQGVQTQYF.

The covered CDR3 bases are TGTGCCAGTAGTATTAGTTCGGCAGGGGGGTACGAG. Its protein product is CASSISSAGGYE. The CDR3 reads in full as CASSISSAGGYEQYF. The chain is built from TRBV19 and TRBJ2-7; a weak D match, TRBD1 (7 bases). The DNA ends 3 residues before the CDR3 does, and the rest of the CDR3 is filled in from the germline J gene. Trimming pared 3 bases from V and 4 bases from J, leaving 16 bases between. The germline gives CDR1 LNHDA, CDR2 SQIVND (reference sequence). The CDR3 contains 15 residues.

On this clone: Sequencing ends 3 residues short of the CDR3 end; the germline J gene provides the rest. This chain connects TRBV12-3 or TRBV12-4 to TRBJ2-5; D perhaps matches TRBD2 (6 bases). This CDR3 has 13 residues. V lost 3 bases and J 3 bases, leaving 8 bases between the germline ends. CDR3 loop: CASSFTGEETQYF. Partial CDR3 DNA: TGTGCCAGCAGTTTTACGGGGGAAGAGACC.

With regard to this clone: The sequence runs out 3 residues before the end of the CDR3; the remainder is reconstructed from the germline J gene. The chain has TRBV7-2 and TRBJ1-5; D is possibly TRBD1 (6 bases). The CDR3 runs to 14 residues. The V gene's germline CDR1 is SGHTA and CDR2 FQGNSA. V lost 1 base and J 7 bases, leaving 11 bases between the germline ends. CDR3 DNA, as far as it was read: TGTGCCAGCAGCTTAGAGGAGGGGGGGCAGCCC. This sequence encodes CASSLEEGGQP. The full CDR3 is CASSLEEGGQPQHF.

On this clone itself: The sequence runs out 3 residues before the end of the CDR3; the remainder is reconstructed from the germline J gene. The chain joins TRBV18 to TRBJ2-3, with D perhaps given as TRBD1 or TRBD2 (5 bases each). The CDR3 is 14 residues long. The germline V gene has CDR1 KGHSH and CDR2 LQKENI. Partial CDR3 DNA: TGTGCCAGCTCACCGGGCTCCTCCAGGGAGACG. Translation: CASSPGSSRET. The whole CDR3 reads CASSPGSSRETQYF.

A remark on this clone: Coverage ceases 3 residues before the CDR3 finishes, and the germline J gene fills in the end. The V and J genes are TRBV5-1 and TRBJ2-3; weak D call: TRBD2 (5 bases). The CDR3 is 15 amino acids. Germline assignment: CDR1 SGHRS and CDR2 YFSETQ. CDR3 sequence reads: CASSSGRPGNQPQYF. The part of the CDR3 DNA that was read is TGCGCCAGCAGCTCGGGCAGGCCGGGGAATCAGCCG.

Notes on this clone: The CDR3 goes on 3 residues after the read ends, and that part is filled in from the germline J gene. This rearrangement joins TRBV5-5 to TRBJ2-7; no clear D. Germline V gene sequence: CDR1 SGHKS, CDR2 YYEKEE (reference sequence). The V gene lost 1 base and the J gene lost 0 bases, with 8 bases spanning the gap. This CDR3 region has 14 residues. CDR3 sequence: CASSLKGLSYEQYF. The CDR3 bases that were read are TGTGCCAGCAGCTTGAAGGGCCTCTCCTACGAG.

Worth noting for this clone: The CDR3 is cut off 3 residues early in the read; its end comes from the germline J gene. The V call is TRBV18, the J call TRBJ1-5, with D possibly being TRBD1 (5 bases). The CDR3 has 15 residues. Trimming took 6 bases from V and 2 from J, leaving 14 bases between them. Germline V lookup: CDR1 KGHSH, CDR2 LQKENI. The CDR3 loop reads CASSPGGSRNQPQHF. The CDR3 bases that were read are TGTGCCAGCTCCCCGGGGGGGTCGCGCAATCAGCCC. The whole variable domain, filled in from reference TRBV18 and TRBJ1-5, reads NAGVMQNPRHLVRRRGQEARLRCSPMKGHSHVYWYRQLPEEGLKFMVYLQKENIIDESGMPKERFSAEFPKEGPSILRIQQVVRGDSAAYFCASSPGGSRNQPQHFGDGTRLSIL.

To note about this clone: The read ends 3 residues early relative to the CDR3; the germline J gene fills the gap. V and J are TRBV6-2 or TRBV6-3 and TRBJ1-2; D not resolved. This CDR3 has 15 residues. Looked up from germline, CDR1 is MNHEY and CDR2 is SVGEGT. The CDR3 reads CASVELAGGYDDYTF. Incomplete CDR3 DNA: TGTGCCAGCGTGGAACTAGCGGGAGGTTATGATGAC.

Note on this clone: The read comes to an end 3 residues before the CDR3 does, leaving the germline J gene to fill in the end. The chain recombines TRBV11-2 with TRBJ2-7; maybe TRBD1 (5 bases). The length of the CDR3 is 12 residues. V was shortened by 3 bases and J by 5 bases, with 8 bases between the two germline ends. Germline assignment: CDR1 SGHAT and CDR2 FQNNGV. The CDR3 sequence is CASSLQGNEQYF. The covered CDR3 bases are TGTGCCAGCAGCTTGCAGGGAAACGAG.

With regard to this clone: The DNA ends 3 residues before the CDR3 does, and the rest of the CDR3 is filled in from the germline J gene. The chain joins TRBV19 to TRBJ2-2, with D unclear. Germline V gene data show CDR1 as LNHDA and CDR2 as SQIVND (reference sequence). CDR3 length: 14 residues. The DNA read from the CDR3 is TGTGCCAGTAGTATAGGCGGATATAATGAAAAG. Its protein product is CASSIGGYNEK. The CDR3 reads in full as CASSIGGYNEKLFF.

Concerning this clone itself: The read gets to within 3 residues of the CDR3 end, and the germline J gene fills in the rest. The chain joins TRBV5-1 to TRBJ1-1; D remains ambiguous. V lost 0 bases to trimming and J lost 1 base, with 7 bases between them. The germline gives CDR1 SGHRS, CDR2 YFSETQ. The CDR3 contains 14 residues. Incomplete CDR3 DNA: TGCGCCAGCAGCTTGGTTCCGGGGAACACTGAA. Translation: CASSLVPGNTE. The whole CDR3 protein is CASSLVPGNTEAFF.

To note about this clone: Read data end 3 residues before the CDR3 end; the end is taken from the germline J gene. V usage is TRBV2 and J usage is TRBJ1-5; D might be TRBD1 (5 bases). Germline V gene data show CDR1 as SNHLY and CDR2 as FYNNEI. The CDR3 sequence is 14 residues long. The ends were cut back, 6 bases at V and 0 bases at J, with 9 bases in the middle. The CDR3 here is CASRTGYSNQPQHF. The DNA read from the CDR3 is TGTGCCAGCAGAACAGGTTATAGCAATCAGCCC.

Worth noting for this clone: With the read ending 3 residues before the CDR3 end, the germline J gene is used to fill in that end. This sequence joins TRBV5-1 and TRBJ2-2, with 9 bases lining up with TRBD1. The CDR3 has 14 amino acids. V lost 6 bases and J lost 6; bases outside the gene matches: 6. The V gene's germline CDR1 is SGHRS and CDR2 YFSETQ. The chain's CDR3 is CASIRGQGAGELFF. The CDR3 DNA, read in part, is TGCGCCAGCATTAGGGGACAGGGAGCCGGGGAG.

About this clone: The DNA ends 3 residues before the CDR3 does, and the rest of the CDR3 is filled in from the germline J gene. The rearrangement uses TRBV5-1 and TRBJ2-2, with D possibly being TRBD2 (7 bases). The CDR3 covers 15 residues. In germline, CDR1 is SGHRS, CDR2 YFSETQ. Here the CDR3 reads CASRKGGGPSEKLFF. The covered CDR3 bases are TGCGCCAGCCGTAAGGGGGGGGGCCCTAGTGAAAAG.

Concerning this clone: The sequenced fragment ends 3 residues before the CDR3 boundary, so the rest is inferred from the germline J gene. The genes are TRBV2 and TRBJ1-4; 7 bases match TRBD1. CDR3 size: 13 residues. Per germline, CDR1 SNHLY and CDR2 FYNNEI. The CDR3 sequence is CASTKREGAELFF. The covered CDR3 bases are TGTGCCAGTACCAAGAGGGAGGGGGCAGAA.

As regards this clone: The read ends 3 residues before the CDR3 terminus; that terminus is restored from the germline J gene. The gene calls are TRBV7-6 and TRBJ2-1, with 7 bases aligning to TRBD2. V was clipped by 8 bases and J by 7 bases; unmatched bases: 14. The CDR3 consists of 15 residues. Germline CDR1 and CDR2: SGHVS and FNYEAQ. Incomplete CDR3 DNA: TGTGCCAGCTCGAGTGGTTCAGGGAGGGGAAATGAG. This translates into CASSSGSGRGNE. From start to end, the CDR3 is CASSSGSGRGNEQFF.

A remark on this clone: The read ends 3 residues before the CDR3 terminus; that terminus is restored from the germline J gene. This rearrangement joins TRBV5-1 to TRBJ2-2, with D tentatively TRBD2 (5 bases). The CDR3 totals 13 residues. Germline assignment: CDR1 SGHRS and CDR2 YFSETQ. Between the trimmed V and J ends, which lost 7 bases and 7 bases, there was a span of 14 bases. CDR3 DNA (partial): TGCGCCAGCCGCCCTGGGAGCGGCGGGGAG. Translation gives CASRPGSGGE. The entire CDR3 protein reads CASRPGSGGELFF.

Points on this clone: The read ends 3 residues early relative to the CDR3; the germline J gene fills the gap. The V call is TRBV20-1, the J call TRBJ2-5, with TRBD2 identical over 11 bases. The germline gives CDR1 DFQATT, CDR2 SNEGSKA (reference sequence). With V trimmed by 6 bases and J by 3 bases, 3 bases remained unmatched. CDR3 length: 13 residues. The CDR3 region is CSAPLAGEETQYF. The CDR3 DNA, read in part, is TGCAGTGCCCCACTAGCGGGGGAAGAGACC.

To note about this clone: The read terminates 3 residues before the CDR3 end, so the remaining end is supplied by the germline J gene. This sequence joins TRBV18 and TRBJ1-1; tentative D call: TRBD1 (6 bases). V was cut by 3 bases and J by 4 bases, with 18 bases left in between. The V gene's germline CDR1 is KGHSH and CDR2 LQKENI. The CDR3 runs to 16 residues. The CDR3 reads CASSPRTTGIGTEAFF. The sequenced part of the CDR3 DNA is TGTGCCAGCTCACCCCGAACCACAGGGATAGGCACTGAA.

As regards this clone: The DNA ends 3 residues before the CDR3 does, and the rest of the CDR3 is filled in from the germline J gene. The gene calls are TRBV19 and TRBJ2-5; 7 bases line up with TRBD2. The length of the CDR3 is 14 residues. CDR1 is LNHDA and CDR2 is SQIVND in the germline V gene (reference sequence). V shed 4 bases and J 4 bases; nucleotides not matched to a gene: 6. The CDR3 protein is CASSTIGGSETQYF. Partial CDR3 DNA: TGTGCCAGTAGTACGATCGGGGGGTCAGAGACC.

As to this clone: From the germline J gene comes the end of the CDR3, since the read stops 3 residues before it. The identical CDR3 is also encoded by other nucleotide sequences in the sample. The chain employs TRBV18 and TRBJ2-3; 12 bases agree with TRBD2. This CDR3 region has 17 residues. Per germline, CDR1 KGHSH and CDR2 LQKENI. The CDR3 DNA, read in part, is TGTGCCAGCTCACCGCGCTCACTAGCGGGGGGCCAAGAGACG. This encodes CASSPRSLAGGQET. The entire CDR3 is CASSPRSLAGGQETQYF. The complete variable domain, with remaining parts taken from reference TRBV18 and TRBJ2-3, reads NAGVMQNPRHLVRRRGQEARLRCSPMKGHSHVYWYRQLPEEGLKFMVYLQKENIIDESGMPKERFSAEFPKEGPSILRIQQVVRGDSAAYFCASSPRSLAGGQETQYFGPGTRLTVL.

The CDR3 region is CASSFRRGQNIQYF. CDR3 DNA, as far as it was read: TGTGCCAGCAGCTTTCGCAGGGGGCAGAACATT. The chain links TRBV11-1 to TRBJ2-4; TRBD1 matches 8 bases. The read stops 3 residues short of the end of the CDR3; the missing end is completed from the germline J gene. V lost 3 bases and J lost 7; bases outside the gene matches: 5. Germline CDR1 and CDR2: SGHAT and FQDESV (reference sequence). The CDR3 totals 14 residues.

Details on this clone: The CDR3 end lies 3 residues beyond the end of the read and is filled in from the germline J gene. The rearrangement joins TRBV5-1 to TRBJ2-7, with 7 bases matching TRBD1. CDR1 SGHRS and CDR2 YFSETQ come from the germline V gene. The trim removed 4 bases at V and 1 base at J, leaving 5 bases unmatched. CDR3 length: 14 amino acids. The CDR3 reads CASSTGTASYEQYF. The CDR3 bases that were read are TGCGCCAGCAGCACCGGGACAGCTTCCTACGAG.

Concerning this clone: The read finishes 3 residues shy of the CDR3 end, and the germline J gene is used to complete it. V is TRBV7-3 and J is TRBJ2-6; no firm D call. CDR1 is SGHTA, CDR2 FQGTGA, per germline. The CDR3 loop spans 13 amino acids. Trimming stripped 3 bases from V and 4 bases from J, with 4 bases between. The CDR3 spells CASSFRGANVLTF. Incomplete CDR3 DNA: TGTGCCAGCAGCTTCAGGGGGGCCAACGTC.

The CDR3 sequence: CASSIPGYEQYF. The CDR3 bases that were read are TGTGCCAGTAGCATCCCAGGCTACGAG. The rearrangement joins TRBV19 to TRBJ2-7; D ambiguous. The read ends 3 residues shy of where the CDR3 ends; the end is completed using the germline J gene. V lost 6 bases and J lost 3, with 9 bases in between. The CDR3 totals 12 residues. Germline V gene sequence: CDR1 LNHDA, CDR2 SQIVND (reference sequence).

To note about this clone: The CDR3 is cut off 3 residues early in the read; its end comes from the germline J gene. V and J are TRBV7-9 and TRBJ1-1, with a tentative D call TRBD1 (5 bases). V lost 3 bases, J lost 7 bases, and 18 bases lay in between. This CDR3 has 15 residues. Looked up from germline, CDR1 is SEHNR and CDR2 is FQNEAQ (reference sequence). Here the CDR3 reads CASSLSSAGRYEAFF. CDR3 DNA, as far as it was read: TGTGCCAGCAGCTTGTCGTCCGCAGGGCGATATGAA.

A word on this clone: The CDR3 is cut off 3 residues early in the read; its end comes from the germline J gene. J is TRBJ2-3 and V is TRBV20-1; 13 nucleotides align to TRBD2. Germline-derived CDR1 and CDR2 are DFQATT and SNEGSKA (reference sequence). The CDR3 is 21 residues long. V dropped 3 bases and J dropped 3; count of bases not matched to a gene: 21. The DNA read from the CDR3 is TGCAGTGCTAGGCAGTTCGTGTTTCGGACTAGCGGGAGTTTCGGTACAGATACG. Protein: CSARQFVFRTSGSFGTDT. The entire CDR3 protein reads CSARQFVFRTSGSFGTDTQYF.

About this clone: The read falls 3 residues short of the CDR3 end, and the missing part is taken from the germline J gene. The genes are TRBV5-5 and TRBJ2-3; perhaps TRBD2 as D (7 bases). This CDR3 is built from 15 residues. Germline assignment: CDR1 SGHKS and CDR2 YYEKEE (reference sequence). V was clipped by 4 bases and J by 5 bases, with 17 bases between them. CDR3 DNA, as far as it was read: TGTGCCAGCAGCATGGCCCGGGGGGCGGGAGATACG. It yields the protein CASSMARGAGDT. The full CDR3 sequence reads CASSMARGAGDTQYF.